This T cell receptor (beta chain) was captured in a study of metastatic and nonmetastatic thyroid tumors. Study-level information: Repertoire comparison spanned blood and tumor or nodule tissue of malignant and benign thyroid patients. Study conclusions and caveats: A significant increase in TCR beta diversity was reportedly seen in malignant thyroid tumors relative to benign nodules, in blood and tumor.

The entire patient cohort was treatment-naive prior to thyroid surgery. This clone has at least ten counts. Its target is not known. This CDR3 comprises 12 residues. Trimming pared 10 bases from V and 1 base from J, leaving 8 bases between. CDR1 is ENHRY and CDR2 is SYGVKD in the germline V gene. Authors' analysis steps: CDR3 differences across clinicopathological groups were used to build a distant-metastasis classifier for papillary thyroid cancer. TCRdb re-clonotyped the PCR reads through MiXCR. The V and J calls were not made by the authors but by TCRdb's processing. The sample holds under 55,000 clones, about 15% seen once.

The sequenced sample was blood. V and J are TRBV10-3 and TRBJ2-1, with D uncertain. The sequence derives from a female donor with papillary thyroid cancer or a benign thyroid nodule (not recorded which). Some clones in this sample may be carry-over from other donors' samples. CDR3 sequence (DNA): TGTGCCACCGGTTGGTCCTACAATGAGCAGTTCTTC. Translated: CATGWSYNEQFF.